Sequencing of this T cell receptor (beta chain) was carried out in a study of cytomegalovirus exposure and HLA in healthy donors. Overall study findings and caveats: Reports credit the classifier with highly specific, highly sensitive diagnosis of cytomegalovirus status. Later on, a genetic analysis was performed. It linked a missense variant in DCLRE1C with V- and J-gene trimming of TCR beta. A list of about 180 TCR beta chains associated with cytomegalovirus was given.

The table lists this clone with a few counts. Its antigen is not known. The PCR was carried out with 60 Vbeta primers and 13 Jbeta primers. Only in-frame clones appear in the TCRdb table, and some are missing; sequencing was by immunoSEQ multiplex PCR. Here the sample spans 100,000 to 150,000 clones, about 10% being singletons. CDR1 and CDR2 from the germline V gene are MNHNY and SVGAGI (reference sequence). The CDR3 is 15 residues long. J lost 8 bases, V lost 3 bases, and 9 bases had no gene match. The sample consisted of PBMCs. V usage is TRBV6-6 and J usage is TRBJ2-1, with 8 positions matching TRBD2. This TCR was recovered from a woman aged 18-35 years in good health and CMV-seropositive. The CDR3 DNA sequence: TGTGCCAGCAGTTATTCGAGACTAGCGACCGATGAGCAGTTCTTC. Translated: CASSYSRLATDEQFF.